This entry lists 9 T cell receptor beta chains sequenced from one sample in a study of CD8 T cells in Susac syndrome. Random hexamers served to reverse transcribe roughly 0.5 to 1 ug RNA. Each CDR3 protein gets one entry after TCRdb re-called the immunoSEQ multiplex PCR reads with MiXCR. The sample lists 100,000 to 150,000 distinct CDR3 sequences, 90% to 95% seen once, with 0.09% to 0.15% in the top ten. Material for sequencing was CD4+ T cells from PBMCs. Receptors originate from a human donor in good health.

J is TRBJ2-7 and V is TRBV7-9, with a possible D match to TRBD2 (5 bases). The CDR3 is made up of 11 amino acids. The ends were cut back, 8 bases at V and 5 bases at J, with 10 bases in the middle. In germline, CDR1 is SEHNR, CDR2 FQNEAQ (reference sequence). The DNA for the CDR3 is TGTGCCAGCTCCACTAGTGACGAGCAGTACTTC. Amino acid sequence: CASSTSDEQYF. Full variable domain (missing parts from reference TRBV7-9 and TRBJ2-7): DTGVSQNPRHKITKRGQNVTFRCDPISEHNRLYWYRQTLGQGPEFLTYFQNEAQLEKSRLLSDRFSAERPKGSFSTLEIQRTEQGDSAMYLCASSTSDEQYFGPGTRLTVT.

The J gene is TRBJ2-4, the V gene TRBV10-2; D is ambiguous. The V end lost 8 bases, the J end lost 5 bases, and 4 bases lay between the germline ends. Looked up from germline, CDR1 is WSHSY and CDR2 is SAAADI. The CDR3 runs 10 residues. The CDR3, as DNA: TGCGCCAGCGGTCAAAACATTCAGTACTTC. As protein: CASGQNIQYF.

The chain links TRBV12-3 or TRBV12-4 to TRBJ1-2; the D is unclear. The V and J ends lost 1 base and 4 bases respectively, with 10 bases between them. The CDR3 is 14 amino acids. CDR3 amino acids: CASSLEGVGYGYTF. The DNA of the CDR3 is TGTGCCAGCAGTTTAGAGGGAGTGGGCTATGGCTACACCTTC.

The J gene is TRBJ2-5, the V gene TRBV18, with TRBD1 identical over 7 bases. The CDR3 extends over 17 amino acids. Germline V gene lookup returns CDR1 KGHSH and CDR2 LQKENI. Germline trimming cut 2 bases from V and 5 bases from J; bases unmatched to any gene: 14. The CDR3 protein is CASSPSPGQQGVETQYF. The CDR3 nucleotides are TGTGCCAGCTCACCATCCCCGGGACAGCAAGGTGTGGAGACCCAGTACTTC.

The chain links TRBV6-5 to TRBJ1-1, with D unresolved. This CDR3 has 11 residues. Looked up from germline, CDR1 is MNHEY and CDR2 is SVGAGI. The V gene lost 0 bases and the J gene lost 12 bases, with 8 bases spanning the gap. CDR3 sequence: CASSYSWLTFF. The CDR3 DNA reads as TGTGCCAGCAGTTACTCTTGGTTGACTTTCTTT.

The rearrangement links TRBV6-5 to TRBJ2-7, with D perhaps assigned TRBD1 or TRBD2 (5 bases each). The CDR3 extends over 14 amino acids. The germline CDR1 and CDR2 sequences are MNHEY and SVGAGI. Trimming shortened V by 10 bases and J by 5 bases, and 21 bases separated the two germline ends. CDR3 in amino acids: CAITRGRDAHEQYF. CDR3 nucleotides: TGTGCCATTACTAGGGGTCGGGACGCCCACGAGCAGTACTTC.

The chain couples TRBV6-5 to TRBJ2-7; D could derive from TRBD1 or TRBD2 (6 bases each). The V gene lost 3 bases and the J gene lost 3 bases, with 18 bases spanning the gap. CDR1 is MNHEY and CDR2 is SVGAGI in the germline V gene. The CDR3 is 16 residues long. The CDR3 spells CASSYEWSGDFYEQYF. As DNA, the CDR3 is TGTGCCAGCAGTTATGAGTGGTCAGGGGACTTCTACGAGCAGTACTTC.

CDR3 sequence reads: CASSPGAGGGEQFF. As DNA, the CDR3 is TGTGCCAGCTCACCAGGAGCTGGGGGGGGTGAGCAGTTCTTC. The J gene is TRBJ2-1, the V gene TRBV18; 7 bases map to TRBD2. The CDR3 contains 14 residues. Unmatched junction bases numbered 7, after V lost 2 bases and J lost 9 bases. CDR1 KGHSH and CDR2 LQKENI come from the germline V gene.

This clonotype is a singleton in its sample. The chain has TRBV27 and TRBJ1-3; D gene uncertain. Germline V gene lookup returns CDR1 MNHEY and CDR2 SMNVEV (reference sequence). The CDR3 loop spans 13 amino acids. The V end was cut by 3 bases, the J end by 9 bases, with 12 bases between. This chain's CDR3 is CASSFSVGSTIYF. In DNA form, the CDR3 reads TGTGCCAGCAGTTTCTCGGTCGGGAGCACCATATATTTT.